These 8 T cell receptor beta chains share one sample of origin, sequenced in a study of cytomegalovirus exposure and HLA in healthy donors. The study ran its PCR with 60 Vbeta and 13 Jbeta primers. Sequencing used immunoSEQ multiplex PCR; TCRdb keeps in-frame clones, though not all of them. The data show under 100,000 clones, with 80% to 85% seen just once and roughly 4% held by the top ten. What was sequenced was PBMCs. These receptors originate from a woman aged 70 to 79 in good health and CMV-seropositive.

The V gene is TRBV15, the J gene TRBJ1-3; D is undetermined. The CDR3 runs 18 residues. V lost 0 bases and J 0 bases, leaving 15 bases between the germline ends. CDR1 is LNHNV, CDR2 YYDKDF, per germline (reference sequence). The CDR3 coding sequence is TGTGCCACCAGCAGAGAAATTAGGACGGGGAACTCTGGAAACACCATATATTTT. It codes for CATSREIRTGNSGNTIYF.

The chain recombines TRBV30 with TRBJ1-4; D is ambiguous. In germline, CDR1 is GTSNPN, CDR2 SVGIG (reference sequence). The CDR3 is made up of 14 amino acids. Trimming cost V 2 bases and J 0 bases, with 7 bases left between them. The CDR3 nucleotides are TGTGCCTGGAGTTGGAGTGCAACTAATGAAAAACTGTTTTTT. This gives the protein CAWSWSATNEKLFF.

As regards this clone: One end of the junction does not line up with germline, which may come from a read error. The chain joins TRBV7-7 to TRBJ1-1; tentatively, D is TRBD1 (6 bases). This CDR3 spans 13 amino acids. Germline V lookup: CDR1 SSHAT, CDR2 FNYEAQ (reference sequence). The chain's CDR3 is CASSLDRRTEAFF. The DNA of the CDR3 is TGTGCTAGCAGCTTAGACAGGCGTACTGAAGCTTTCTTT.

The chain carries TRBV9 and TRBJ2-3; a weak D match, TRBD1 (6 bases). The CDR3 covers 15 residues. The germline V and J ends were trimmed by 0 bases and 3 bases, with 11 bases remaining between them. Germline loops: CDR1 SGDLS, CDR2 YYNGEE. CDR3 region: CASSVGTARTDTQYF. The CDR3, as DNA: TGTGCCAGCAGCGTAGGGACAGCGAGAACAGATACGCAGTATTTT.

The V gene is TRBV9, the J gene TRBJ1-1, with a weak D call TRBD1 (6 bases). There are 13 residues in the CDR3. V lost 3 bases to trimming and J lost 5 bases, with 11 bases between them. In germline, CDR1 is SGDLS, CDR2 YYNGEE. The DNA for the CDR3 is TGTGCCAGCAGCGCTACAGGGAGAACTGAAGCTTTCTTT. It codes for CASSATGRTEAFF.

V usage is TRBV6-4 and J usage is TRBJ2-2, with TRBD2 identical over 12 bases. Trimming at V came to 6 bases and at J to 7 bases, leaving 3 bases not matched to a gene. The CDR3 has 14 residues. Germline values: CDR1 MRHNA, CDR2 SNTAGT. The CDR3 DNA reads TGTGCCAGCAGACTAGCGGGAGGAGGCGGGGAGCTGTTTTTT. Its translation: CASRLAGGGGELFF.

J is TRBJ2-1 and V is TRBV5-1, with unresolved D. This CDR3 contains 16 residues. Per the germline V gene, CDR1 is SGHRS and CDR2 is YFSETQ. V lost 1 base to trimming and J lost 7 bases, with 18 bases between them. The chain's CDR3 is CASSLYRSGTSNEQFF. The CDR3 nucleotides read TGCGCCAGCAGCTTGTATCGGTCAGGTACTTCGAATGAGCAGTTCTTC.

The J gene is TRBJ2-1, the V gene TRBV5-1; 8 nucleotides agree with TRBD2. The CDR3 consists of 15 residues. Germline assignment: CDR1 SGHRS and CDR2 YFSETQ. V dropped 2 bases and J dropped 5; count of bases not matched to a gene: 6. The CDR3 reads CASSLRLAQNNEQFF. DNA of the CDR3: TGCGCCAGCAGCTTACGACTAGCGCAGAACAATGAGCAGTTCTTC.